The entry that follows covers one T cell receptor beta chain sequence. Its antigen is not known. Other DNA sequences from this sample encode an identical CDR3 as well. 60 Vbeta and 13 Jbeta primers were used in PCR. TCRdb's table, derived via immunoSEQ multiplex PCR, lists solely in-frame clones and lacks some. The table records 55,000 to 70,000 clones, roughly 74% of them present only once. This specimen comes from a study of cytomegalovirus exposure and HLA in healthy donors. At the level of the study: Among about 380 genotyped donors, around 80% fell in the Caucasian-associated ancestry cluster.

Points from the study as a whole: Relative to the roughly 690-donor mean, N-insertions were reportedly fewer in an Asian-associated ancestry cluster in a later analysis.

This CDR3 spans 14 amino acids. Trimming cost V 1 base and J 5 bases; bases outside gene matches: 1. CDR1 is KGHSH, CDR2 LQKENI, per germline. The receptor was isolated from a woman between 55 and 75 years old in good health and CMV-seropositive. This rearrangement joins TRBV18 to TRBJ2-5; 10 bases are a match to TRBD1. Sequencing was performed on PBMCs. The CDR3 protein is CASSPRDRGETQYF. CDR3 DNA: TGTGCCAGCTCACCACGGGACAGGGGCGAGACCCAGTACTTC.